Listed below are T cell receptor beta chains from one sample, sequenced in a study of cytomegalovirus exposure and HLA in healthy donors. TCRdb keeps only in-frame clones here, not all; method: immunoSEQ multiplex PCR. The data contain approximately 110,000 clones, roughly three quarters of them seen just once; the ten biggest clones take up 0.95% to 1.4%. Sequences were obtained from PBMCs. Receptor source: a woman younger than 45 in good health and CMV-seronegative. Each CDR3 is given with its conserved first and last residue. The D gene is left open where the match is weak. Some rows mark clone size as missing; the rest say once, few, many or name a class of expanded clone.

d_call j_call v_call clone_size cdr3_aa cdr3_nt
TRBD2 TRBJ2-5 TRBV7-8 NA CATSLAEQETQYF TGTGCCACTTCCCTAGCGGAACAAGAGACCCAGTACTTC
TRBD2 TRBJ2-1 TRBV4-3 NA CASSQGGGRNYNEQFF TGCGCCAGCAGCCAAGGGGGCGGGAGGAACTACAATGAGCAGTTCTTC
NA TRBJ1-6 TRBV6-5 once CASSLGGPAGNSPLHF TGTGCCAGCAGTTTGGGGGGACCCGCGGGGAATTCACCCCTCCACTTT
NA TRBJ1-1 TRBV5-1 NA CASSLVGVTEAFF TGCGCCAGCAGCTTGGTCGGGGTCACTGAAGCTTTCTTT
TRBD2 TRBJ2-1 TRBV5-1 NA CASSLYGLREYSYNEQFF TGCGCCAGCAGCTTGTATGGGTTGCGGGAGTATTCGTACAATGAGCAGTTCTTC
NA TRBJ2-5 TRBV6-5 NA CASSYGTRWETQYF TGTGCCAGCAGTTACGGGACTCGGTGGGAGACCCAGTACTTC
TRBD1 TRBJ1-1 TRBV6-1 NA CASSDPHSGTGNTEAFF TGTGCCAGCAGTGATCCACACTCCGGGACAGGGAACACTGAAGCTTTCTTT
NA TRBJ2-3 TRBV7-2 NA CASSNYGDTQYF TGTGCCAGCAGCAATTACGGGGATACGCAGTATTTT
NA TRBJ2-7 TRBV13 NA CASSRGHSSYEQYF TGTGCCAGCAGCCGGGGACACAGCTCCTACGAGCAGTACTTC
NA TRBJ1-1 TRBV28 NA CASTQAGRSAEAFF TGTGCCAGCACCCAAGCGGGGCGAAGCGCTGAAGCTTTCTTT
TRBD2 TRBJ2-5 TRBV5-8 NA CASSRSGLAGSEETQYF TGTGCCAGCAGCCGCTCTGGACTAGCGGGGAGTGAAGAGACCCAGTACTTC
NA TRBJ1-5 TRBV13 NA CASSLRRNQPQHF TGTGCCAGCAGCTTACGGAGGAATCAGCCCCAGCATTTT
NA TRBJ1-6 TRBV4-3 NA CASSQETQYNSPLHF TGCGCCAGCAGCCAAGAGACACAGTATAATTCACCCCTCCACTTT
TRBD2 TRBJ2-1 TRBV9 NA CASSVGLANEQFF TGTGCCAGCAGCGTAGGACTAGCAAATGAGCAGTTCTTC
TRBD2 TRBJ2-1 TRBV5-1 NA CATSGGTSGYNEQFF TGCGCCACCTCGGGAGGGACTAGCGGCTACAATGAGCAGTTCTTC
TRBD2 TRBJ2-3 TRBV30 NA CAWSLGGTRADTQYF TGTGCCTGGAGTCTGGGGGGGACTAGGGCAGATACGCAGTATTTT
NA TRBJ1-5 TRBV2 NA CASSEGPPGMGQPQHF TGTGCCAGCAGTGAAGGCCCGCCAGGGATGGGTCAGCCCCAGCATTTT
TRBD1 TRBJ1-2 TRBV18 NA CASSPEGQGASGYTF TGTGCCAGCTCCCCAGAGGGACAGGGGGCCTCTGGCTACACCTTC
TRBD1 TRBJ1-3 TRBV7-9 NA CASSSWGQGADGNTIYF TGTGCCAGCAGCTCATGGGGACAGGGGGCTGATGGAAACACCATATATTTT
NA TRBJ2-3 TRBV6-5 NA CASTGESDTQYF TGTGCCAGCACCGGAGAATCAGATACGCAGTATTTT
NA TRBJ1-1 TRBV19 NA CASGYTEAFF TGTGCCAGCGGTTACACTGAAGCTTTCTTT
TRBD1 TRBJ1-5 TRBV6-5 NA CASSLDRGQPQHF TGTGCCAGCAGCCTAGACAGGGGCCAGCCCCAGCATTTT
TRBD1 TRBJ2-3 TRBV10-3 few CAISEIPDRGREQYF TGTGCCATCAGTGAGATTCCAGACAGGGGTCGGGAGCAGTATTTT
NA TRBJ2-7 TRBV4-2 NA CASSSQSPLISYEQYF TGTGCCAGCAGCTCTCAGTCACCTCTGATCTCCTACGAGCAGTACTTC
TRBD2 TRBJ2-1 TRBV5-1 NA CASRSIAGGPGNEQFF TGCGCCAGCAGATCTATAGCGGGAGGGCCTGGAAATGAGCAGTTCTTC
NA TRBJ1-6 TRBV2 NA CASSDWANNSPLHF TGTGCCAGCAGTGATTGGGCTAATAATTCACCCCTCCACTTT
NA TRBJ1-5 TRBV6-1 NA CASSQTGYSNQPQHF TGTGCCAGCAGTCAAACAGGTTATAGCAATCAGCCCCAGCATTTT
TRBD2 TRBJ2-7 TRBV5-4 few CASSLGLAGGAYEQYF TGTGCCAGCAGCCTTGGACTAGCGGGAGGAGCCTACGAGCAGTACTTC
NA TRBJ2-7 TRBV6-5 once CASSYSGTDSYEQYF TGTGCCAGCAGTTACTCAGGCACTGACTCCTACGAGCAGTACTTC
TRBD1 TRBJ1-3 TRBV19 few CASRQQGAGNTIYF TGTGCCAGTAGGCAGCAGGGGGCTGGAAACACCATATATTTT
NA TRBJ2-5 TRBV5-6 NA CASSGAVRETQYF TGTGCCAGCAGCGGGGCCGTACGGGAGACCCAGTACTTC
NA TRBJ2-1 TRBV19 NA CASSKGIKYNEQFF TGTGCCAGTAGTAAGGGGATTAAATACAATGAGCAGTTCTTC
TRBD1 TRBJ2-3 TRBV7-9 NA CASSKGTGGTDTQYF TGTGCCAGCAGCAAAGGGACAGGGGGCACAGATACGCAGTATTTT
TRBD1 TRBJ1-4 TRBV5-1 NA CASSPGQGNEKLFF TGCGCCAGCAGCCCAGGACAGGGCAATGAAAAACTGTTTTTT
TRBD1 TRBJ2-7 TRBV7-2 few CASSPTGEKQYF TGTGCCAGCAGCCCGACAGGGGAGAAGCAGTACTTC
NA TRBJ1-2 TRBV23-1 NA CASSQSDRRPNYGYTF TGCGCCAGCAGTCAATCTGACAGACGTCCTAACTATGGCTACACCTTC
NA TRBJ2-1 TRBV5-4 NA CASSLARGSYNEQFF TGTGCCAGCAGCTTGGCACGGGGGTCCTACAATGAGCAGTTCTTC
TRBD2 TRBJ2-1 TRBV4-1 NA CASSQEGVRGGRQFF TGCGCCAGCAGCCAAGAAGGTGTGCGCGGGGGGAGGCAGTTCTTC
TRBD2 TRBJ2-7 TRBV4-1 few CASSLIAGARSYEQYF TGCGCCAGCAGCCTCATAGCGGGGGCGAGGTCCTACGAGCAGTACTTC
NA TRBJ2-3 TRBV7-3 NA CASSFGSTDTQYF TGTGCCAGCAGTTTCGGTAGCACAGATACGCAGTATTTT
NA TRBJ1-2 TRBV6-6 NA CASLRGAGFYGYTF TGTGCCAGCTTGCGGGGAGCGGGGTTCTATGGCTACACCTTC
NA TRBJ2-3 TRBV9 few CASSGRSRVSRDTQYF TGTGCCAGCAGCGGTAGGTCCAGGGTGAGCAGGGATACGCAGTATTTT
NA TRBJ2-5 TRBV11-2 NA CASSLSALGGRETQYF TGTGCCAGCAGCTTATCGGCTCTAGGCGGTAGAGAGACCCAGTACTTC